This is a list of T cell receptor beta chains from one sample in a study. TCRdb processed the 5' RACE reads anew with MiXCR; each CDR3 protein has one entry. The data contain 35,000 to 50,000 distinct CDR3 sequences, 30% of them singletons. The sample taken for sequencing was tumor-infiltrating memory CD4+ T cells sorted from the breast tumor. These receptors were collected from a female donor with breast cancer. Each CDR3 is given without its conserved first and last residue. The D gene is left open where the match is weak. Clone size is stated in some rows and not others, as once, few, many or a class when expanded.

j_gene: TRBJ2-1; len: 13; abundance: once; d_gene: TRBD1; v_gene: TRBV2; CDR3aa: ASRTPGQGVNERF
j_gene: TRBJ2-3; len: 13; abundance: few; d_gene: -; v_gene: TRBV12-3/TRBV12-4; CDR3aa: ASSNGRLGTDTQY
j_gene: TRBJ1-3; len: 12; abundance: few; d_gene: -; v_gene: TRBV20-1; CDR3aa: SARDNGSGNTIY
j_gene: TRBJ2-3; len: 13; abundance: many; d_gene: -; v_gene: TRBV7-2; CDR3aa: ASSPEYLSTDTQY
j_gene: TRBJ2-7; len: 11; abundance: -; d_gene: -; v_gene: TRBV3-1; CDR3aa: ASSKTAAGEQY
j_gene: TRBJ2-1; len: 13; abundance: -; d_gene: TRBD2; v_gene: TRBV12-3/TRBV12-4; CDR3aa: ASSYAGGPPGEQF
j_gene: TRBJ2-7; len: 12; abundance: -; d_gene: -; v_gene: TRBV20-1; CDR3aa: SARTSLPPYEQY
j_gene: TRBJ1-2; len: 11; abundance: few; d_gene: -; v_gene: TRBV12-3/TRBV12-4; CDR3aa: ASSPGRSYGYT
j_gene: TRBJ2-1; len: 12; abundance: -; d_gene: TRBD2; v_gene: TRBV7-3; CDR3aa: ASTRGGPGGEQF
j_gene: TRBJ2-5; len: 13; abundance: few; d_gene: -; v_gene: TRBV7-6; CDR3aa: ASSLGTARVETQY
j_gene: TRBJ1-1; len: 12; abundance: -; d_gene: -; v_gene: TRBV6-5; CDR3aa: ASSQGVWNTEAF
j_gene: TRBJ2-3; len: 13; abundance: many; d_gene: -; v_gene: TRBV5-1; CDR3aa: ASSSDGDLTDTQY
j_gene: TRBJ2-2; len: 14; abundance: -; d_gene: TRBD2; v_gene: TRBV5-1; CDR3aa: ASSPRAGGDTGELF
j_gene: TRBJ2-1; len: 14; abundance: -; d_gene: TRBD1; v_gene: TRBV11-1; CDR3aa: ASRRRGPLSYNEQF
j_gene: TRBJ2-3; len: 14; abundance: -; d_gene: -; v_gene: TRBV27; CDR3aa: ASSSLLELSTDTQY
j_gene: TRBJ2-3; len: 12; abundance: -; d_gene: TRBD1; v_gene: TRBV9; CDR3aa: ASSPRTGGDTQY
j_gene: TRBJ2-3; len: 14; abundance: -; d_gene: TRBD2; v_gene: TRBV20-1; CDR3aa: SASRGRLRDTDTQY
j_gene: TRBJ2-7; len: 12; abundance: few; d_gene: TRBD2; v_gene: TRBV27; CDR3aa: ASSLSGGMYEQY